Listed below are T cell receptor beta chains from one sample, sequenced in a study of shared clonotypes between healthy human individuals. Sequenced by immunoSEQ multiplex PCR; TCRdb stores in-frame clones only, minus some. The data contain about 1.1 million clones, approximately 77% of them singletons. The specimen sequenced was memory CD4+ T cells from PBMCs. The receptors derive from a young man in good health. Some clones in this sample may be carry-over from other donors' samples. Both conserved end residues are part of each CDR3. Each record gives: D gene, J gene, V gene, clone size, CDR3 DNA, CDR3 protein. The D gene is left open where the match is weak. The listing skips clone size in some rows; elsewhere it reads once, few, many or a size class.

D: -; J: TRBJ2-7; V: TRBV15; size: -; DNA: TGTGCCACCAGCAGAGTATCCTCCGAGCAGTACTTC; CDR3: CATSRVSSEQYF
D: -; J: TRBJ2-6; V: TRBV6-5; size: -; DNA: TGTGCCAGCAGTTACGAAGGGGCTGGGGCCAACGTCCTGACTTTC; CDR3: CASSYEGAGANVLTF
D: -; J: TRBJ2-7; V: TRBV28; size: few; DNA: TGTGCCAGCCGGGACTCAGGATCCGAGCAGTACTTC; CDR3: CASRDSGSEQYF
D: -; J: TRBJ2-4; V: TRBV27; size: few; DNA: TGTGCCAGCAGTTTGGGGGCAAGGGCAGGACTAGCCAAAAACATTCAGTACTTC; CDR3: CASSLGARAGLAKNIQYF
D: TRBD1; J: TRBJ2-2; V: TRBV5-1; size: few; DNA: TGCGCCAGCAGCTTAACCGGGACAGGGGGCGGCGGGGAGCTGTTTTTT; CDR3: CASSLTGTGGGGELFF
D: -; J: TRBJ2-7; V: TRBV28; size: -; DNA: TGTGCCAGCAGTCGACCCCATACCTACGAGCAGTACTTC; CDR3: CASSRPHTYEQYF
D: TRBD1; J: TRBJ1-4; V: TRBV6-5; size: -; DNA: TGTGCCAGCAGGCAGGGGGGAGAAGAAAAACTGTTTTTT; CDR3: CASRQGGEEKLFF
D: -; J: TRBJ2-5; V: TRBV5-4; size: once; DNA: TGTGCCAGCAGCCCAGGGACGGGGGAGACCCAGTACTTC; CDR3: CASSPGTGETQYF
D: -; J: TRBJ2-1; V: TRBV7-2; size: -; DNA: TGTGCCAGCAGACAGAGGACCAGAGCAGTCGATGAGCAGTTCTTC; CDR3: CASRQRTRAVDEQFF
D: TRBD2; J: TRBJ2-1; V: TRBV14; size: -; DNA: TGTGCCAGCAGCTCCCGAGCACTAGCGGTGTACAATGAGCAGTTCTTC; CDR3: CASSSRALAVYNEQFF
D: -; J: TRBJ1-1; V: TRBV5-1; size: -; DNA: TGCGCCAGCAGCTTGTGGGCAGGCGCGAACACTGAAGCTTTCTTT; CDR3: CASSLWAGANTEAFF
D: -; J: TRBJ2-5; V: TRBV28; size: -; DNA: TGTGCCAGCGGGGGGTACTTGCGGGCCCAGTACTTC; CDR3: CASGGYLRAQYF
D: -; J: TRBJ1-5; V: TRBV6-1; size: -; DNA: TGTGCCAGCACGGGTCGGAGGGCGGATCAGCCCCAGCATTTT; CDR3: CASTGRRADQPQHF
D: TRBD1; J: TRBJ2-6; V: TRBV4-1; size: once; DNA: TGCGCCAGCAGCCAAGCGACAGGGACCCACTCTGGGGCCAACGTCCTGACTTTC; CDR3: CASSQATGTHSGANVLTF
D: -; J: TRBJ1-5; V: TRBV30; size: -; DNA: TGTGCCTGGAGCGGAGGGGTAGGTCAGCCCCAGCATTTT; CDR3: CAWSGGVGQPQHF
D: -; J: TRBJ2-1; V: TRBV4-1; size: -; DNA: TGCGCCAGCAGCCAAGATGCCACAGCGGGCGCCTACAATGAGCAGTTCTTC; CDR3: CASSQDATAGAYNEQFF
D: TRBD1; J: TRBJ1-2; V: TRBV19; size: few; DNA: TGTGCCAGTAGGAGGACAGGGAACTATGGCTACACCTTC; CDR3: CASRRTGNYGYTF
D: -; J: TRBJ1-2; V: TRBV5-1; size: -; DNA: TGCGCCAGCAGCCCTACCCGTCCCACCGACTATGGCTACACCTTC; CDR3: CASSPTRPTDYGYTF
D: -; J: TRBJ2-1; V: TRBV2; size: -; DNA: TGTGCCAGCAGTGAAGAAGAGGGGGTTCGTCTCTTC; CDR3: CASSEEEGVRLF
D: -; J: TRBJ2-2; V: TRBV5-1; size: once; DNA: TGCGCCAGCAGCCCCGGAAGGCTTAACACCGGGGAGCTGTTTTTT; CDR3: CASSPGRLNTGELFF
D: -; J: TRBJ1-5; V: TRBV27; size: -; DNA: TGTGCCAGCAGTTCCAGGGGTTATAGCAATCAGCCCCAGCATTTT; CDR3: CASSSRGYSNQPQHF
D: -; J: TRBJ1-2; V: TRBV28; size: -; DNA: TGTGCCAGCAGTTCAGAGGGAGCTAACTATGGCTACACCTTC; CDR3: CASSSEGANYGYTF
D: -; J: TRBJ1-1; V: TRBV5-1; size: -; DNA: TGCGCCAGCAGCTTTGACAGTATGAACACTGAAGCTTTCTTT; CDR3: CASSFDSMNTEAFF
D: -; J: TRBJ1-2; V: TRBV2; size: -; DNA: TGTGCCAGCAGTGAAAAGGGTGGTGGACGGGGGGCGGCTGGCTACACCTTC; CDR3: CASSEKGGGRGAAGYTF
D: -; J: TRBJ2-3; V: TRBV30; size: -; DNA: TGTGCCTGGGGAGCGGCATTAACGCAGTATTTT; CDR3: CAWGAALTQYF
D: -; J: TRBJ1-4; V: TRBV9; size: -; DNA: TGTGCCAGCGCCCAAGGAGGTTCAGATGAAAAACTGTTTTTT; CDR3: CASAQGGSDEKLFF
D: -; J: TRBJ2-1; V: TRBV5-1; size: -; DNA: TGCGCCAGCAGCTTGGCGTCAGGGTTATACAATGAGCAGTTCTTC; CDR3: CASSLASGLYNEQFF
D: -; J: TRBJ2-2; V: TRBV11-3; size: few; DNA: TGTGCCAGCAGCCCCGCCGTAACGCGAGGCACCGGGGAGCTGTTTTTT; CDR3: CASSPAVTRGTGELFF